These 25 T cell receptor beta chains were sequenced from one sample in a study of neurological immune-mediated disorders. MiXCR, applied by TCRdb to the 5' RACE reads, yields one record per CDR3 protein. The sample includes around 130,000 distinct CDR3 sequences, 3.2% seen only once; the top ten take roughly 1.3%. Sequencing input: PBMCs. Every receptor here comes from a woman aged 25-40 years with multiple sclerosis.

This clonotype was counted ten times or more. The CDR3 spells CASSQERRLPAFF. The CDR3 nucleotides are TGCGCCAGCAGCCAAGAGAGGAGGCTGCCAGCTTTCTTT. The chain recombines TRBV4-1 with TRBJ1-1, with D unclear. The CDR3 consists of 13 residues. Deletions cut 0 bases from V and 10 bases from J, with 12 bases between. CDR1 and CDR2 (germline): MGHRA, YSYEKL.

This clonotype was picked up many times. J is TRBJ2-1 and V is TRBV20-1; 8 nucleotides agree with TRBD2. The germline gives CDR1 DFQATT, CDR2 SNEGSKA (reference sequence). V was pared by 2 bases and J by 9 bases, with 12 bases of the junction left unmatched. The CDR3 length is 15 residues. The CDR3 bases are TGCAGTGCTAGATCTCGGACTAGCCTCAGGTCTGAGCAGTTCTTC. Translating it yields CSARSRTSLRSEQFF.

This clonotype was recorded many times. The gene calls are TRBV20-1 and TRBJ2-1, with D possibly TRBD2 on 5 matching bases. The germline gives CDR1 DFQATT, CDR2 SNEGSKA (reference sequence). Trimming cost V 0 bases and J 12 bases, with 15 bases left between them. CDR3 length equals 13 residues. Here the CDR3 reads CSARDQGLRGQFF. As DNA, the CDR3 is TGCAGTGCTAGAGATCAAGGACTCCGGGGGCAGTTCTTC.

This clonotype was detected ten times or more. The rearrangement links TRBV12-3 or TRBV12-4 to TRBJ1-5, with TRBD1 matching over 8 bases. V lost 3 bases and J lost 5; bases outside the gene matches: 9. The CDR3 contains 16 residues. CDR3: CASSLAQGAPDQPQHF. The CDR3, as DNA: TGTGCCAGCAGTTTGGCCCAGGGGGCGCCGGATCAGCCCCAGCATTTT.

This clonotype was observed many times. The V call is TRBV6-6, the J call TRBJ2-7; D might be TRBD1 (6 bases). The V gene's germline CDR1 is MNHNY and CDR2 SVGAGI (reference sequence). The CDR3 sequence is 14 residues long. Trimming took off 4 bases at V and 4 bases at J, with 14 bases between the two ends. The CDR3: CASSWAGVGYEQYF. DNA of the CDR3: TGTGCCAGCAGTTGGGCAGGGGTAGGATACGAGCAGTACTTC.

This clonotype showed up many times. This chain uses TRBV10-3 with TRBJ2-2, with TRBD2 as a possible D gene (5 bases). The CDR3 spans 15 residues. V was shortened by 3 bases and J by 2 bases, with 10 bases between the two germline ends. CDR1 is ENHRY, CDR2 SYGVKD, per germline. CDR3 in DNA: TGTGCCATCAGTGACGAGACTACTAACACCGGGGAGCTGTTTTTT. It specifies CAISDETTNTGELFF.

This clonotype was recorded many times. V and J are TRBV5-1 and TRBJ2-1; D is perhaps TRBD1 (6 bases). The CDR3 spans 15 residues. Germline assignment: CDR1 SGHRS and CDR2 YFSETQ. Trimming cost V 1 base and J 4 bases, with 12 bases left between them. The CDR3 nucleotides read TGCGCCAGCAGCTTGCCCGGGACATTGTACAATGAGCAGTTCTTC. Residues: CASSLPGTLYNEQFF.

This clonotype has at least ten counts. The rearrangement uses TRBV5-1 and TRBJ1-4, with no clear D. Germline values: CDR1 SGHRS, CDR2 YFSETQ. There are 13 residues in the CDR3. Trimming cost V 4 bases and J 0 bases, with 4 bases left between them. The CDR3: CASSLTTNEKLFF. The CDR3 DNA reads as TGCGCCAGCAGCCTAACAACTAATGAAAAACTGTTTTTT.

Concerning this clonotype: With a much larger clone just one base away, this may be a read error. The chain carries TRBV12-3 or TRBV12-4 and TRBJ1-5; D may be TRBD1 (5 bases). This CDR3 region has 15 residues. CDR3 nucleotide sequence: TGTGCCAACAGTATAAGGGGATTAGACAATCAGCCCCAGCATTTT. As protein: CANSIRGLDNQPQHF.

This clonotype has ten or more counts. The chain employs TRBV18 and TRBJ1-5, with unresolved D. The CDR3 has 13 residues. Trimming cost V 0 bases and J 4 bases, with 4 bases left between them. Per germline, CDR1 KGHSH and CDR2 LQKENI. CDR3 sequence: CASSPPGNQPQHF. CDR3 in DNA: TGTGCCAGCTCACCACCGGGGAATCAGCCCCAGCATTTT.

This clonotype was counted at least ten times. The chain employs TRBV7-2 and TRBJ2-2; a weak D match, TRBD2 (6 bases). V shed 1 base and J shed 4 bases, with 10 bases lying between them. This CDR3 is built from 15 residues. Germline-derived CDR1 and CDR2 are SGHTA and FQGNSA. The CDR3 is CASSLGRGGTGELFF. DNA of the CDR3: TGTGCCAGCAGCTTAGGAAGGGGAGGCACCGGGGAGCTGTTTTTT.

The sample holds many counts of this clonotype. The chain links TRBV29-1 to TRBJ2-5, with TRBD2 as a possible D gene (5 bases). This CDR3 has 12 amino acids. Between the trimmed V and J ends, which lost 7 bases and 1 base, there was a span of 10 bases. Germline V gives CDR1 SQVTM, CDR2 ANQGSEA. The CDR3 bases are TGCAGCGGGGTGGGGAGCCAAGAGACCCAGTACTTC. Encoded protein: CSGVGSQETQYF.

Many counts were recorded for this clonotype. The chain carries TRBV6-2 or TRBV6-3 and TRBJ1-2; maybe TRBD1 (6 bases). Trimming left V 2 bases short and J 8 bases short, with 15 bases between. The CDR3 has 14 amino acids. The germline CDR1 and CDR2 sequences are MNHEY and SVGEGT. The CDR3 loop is CASSYHGTPEGYTF. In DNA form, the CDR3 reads TGTGCCAGCAGTTACCACGGGACACCGGAAGGCTACACCTTC.

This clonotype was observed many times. The CDR3 is CASSSLSGSGKETQYF. CDR3 DNA sequence: TGCGCCAGCAGCTCTTTAAGCGGGAGCGGAAAAGAGACCCAGTACTTC. The rearrangement joins TRBV5-1 to TRBJ2-5; 8 positions match TRBD2. V lost 3 bases and J lost 3; bases outside the gene matches: 10. Germline V gene data show CDR1 as SGHRS and CDR2 as YFSETQ. The CDR3 extends over 16 amino acids.

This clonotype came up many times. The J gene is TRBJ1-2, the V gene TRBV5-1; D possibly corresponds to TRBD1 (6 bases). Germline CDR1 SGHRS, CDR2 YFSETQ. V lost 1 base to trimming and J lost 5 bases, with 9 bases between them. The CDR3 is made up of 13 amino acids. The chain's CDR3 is CASSLPGQYGYTF. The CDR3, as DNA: TGCGCCAGCAGCTTGCCCGGACAGTATGGCTACACCTTC.

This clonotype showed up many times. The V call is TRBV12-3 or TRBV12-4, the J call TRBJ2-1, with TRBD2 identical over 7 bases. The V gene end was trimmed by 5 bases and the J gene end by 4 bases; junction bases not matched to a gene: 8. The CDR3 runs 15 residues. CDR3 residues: CASSPTTSRYNEQFF. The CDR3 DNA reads TGTGCCAGCAGTCCAACGACTAGCAGATACAATGAGCAGTTCTTC.

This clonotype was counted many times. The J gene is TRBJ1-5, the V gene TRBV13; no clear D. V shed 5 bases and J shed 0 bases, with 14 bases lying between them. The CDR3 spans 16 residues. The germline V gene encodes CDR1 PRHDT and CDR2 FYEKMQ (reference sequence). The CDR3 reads CASSPKLPDSNQPQHF. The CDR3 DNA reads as TGTGCCAGCAGCCCCAAACTTCCGGATAGCAATCAGCCCCAGCATTTT.

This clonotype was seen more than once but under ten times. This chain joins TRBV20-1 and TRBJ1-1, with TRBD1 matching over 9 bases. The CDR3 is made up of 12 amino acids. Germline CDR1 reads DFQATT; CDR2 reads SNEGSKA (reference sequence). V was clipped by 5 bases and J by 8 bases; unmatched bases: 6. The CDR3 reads CSAVPGTGEAFF. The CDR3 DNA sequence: TGCAGTGCTGTGCCCGGGACAGGGGAAGCTTTCTTT.

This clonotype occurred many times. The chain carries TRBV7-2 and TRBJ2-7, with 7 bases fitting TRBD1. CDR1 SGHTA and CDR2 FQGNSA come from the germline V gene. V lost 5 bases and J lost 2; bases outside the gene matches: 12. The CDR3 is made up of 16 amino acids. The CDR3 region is CASSAWQGVKTYEQYF. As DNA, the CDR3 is TGTGCCAGCAGCGCTTGGCAGGGGGTCAAGACCTACGAGCAGTACTTC. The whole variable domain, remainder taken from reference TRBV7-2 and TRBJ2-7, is GAGVSQSPSNKVTEKGKDVELRCDPISGHTALYWYRQSLGQGLEFLIYFQGNSAPDKSGLPSDRFSAERTGGSVSTLTIQRTQQEDSAVYLCASSAWQGVKTYEQYFGPGTRLTVT.

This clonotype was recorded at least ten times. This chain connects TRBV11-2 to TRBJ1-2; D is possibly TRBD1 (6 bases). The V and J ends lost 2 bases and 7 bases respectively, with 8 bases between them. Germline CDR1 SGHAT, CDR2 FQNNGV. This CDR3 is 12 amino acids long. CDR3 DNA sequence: TGTGCCAGCAGCTTAACAGGGACTGGCTACACCTTC. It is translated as CASSLTGTGYTF.

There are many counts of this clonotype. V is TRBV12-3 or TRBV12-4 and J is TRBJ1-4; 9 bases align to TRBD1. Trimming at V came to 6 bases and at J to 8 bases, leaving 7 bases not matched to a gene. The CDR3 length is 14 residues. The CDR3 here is CASSPTGGVEKLFF. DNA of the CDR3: TGTGCCAGCAGCCCGACAGGGGGGGTCGAAAAACTGTTTTTT.

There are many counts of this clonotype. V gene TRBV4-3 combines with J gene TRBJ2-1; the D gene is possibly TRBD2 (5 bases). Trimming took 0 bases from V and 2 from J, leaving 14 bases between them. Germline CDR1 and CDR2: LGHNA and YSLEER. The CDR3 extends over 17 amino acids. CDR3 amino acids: CASSQDAVSGPYNEQFF. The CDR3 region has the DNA TGCGCCAGCAGCCAAGACGCGGTGAGCGGTCCCTACAATGAGCAGTTCTTC.

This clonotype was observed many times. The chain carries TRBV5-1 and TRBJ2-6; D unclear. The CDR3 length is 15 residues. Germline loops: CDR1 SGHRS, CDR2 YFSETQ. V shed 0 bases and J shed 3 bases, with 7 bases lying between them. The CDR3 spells CASSLGRVGANVLTF. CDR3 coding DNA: TGCGCCAGCAGCTTGGGACGGGTTGGGGCCAACGTCCTGACTTTC.

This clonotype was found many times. CDR3 amino acids: CASSLTPGQNYEQYF. The DNA of the CDR3 is TGCGCCAGCAGCTTGACCCCGGGACAGAACTACGAGCAGTACTTC. The gene calls are TRBV5-1 and TRBJ2-7, with 7 bases lining up with TRBD1. The V segment lost 1 base and the J segment 3 bases; nucleotides outside the gene matches: 7. Germline CDR1 reads SGHRS; CDR2 reads YFSETQ. There are 15 residues in the CDR3.

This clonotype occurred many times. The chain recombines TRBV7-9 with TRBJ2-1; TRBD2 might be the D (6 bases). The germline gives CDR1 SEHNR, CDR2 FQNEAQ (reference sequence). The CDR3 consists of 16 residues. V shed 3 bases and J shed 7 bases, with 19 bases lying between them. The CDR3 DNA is TGTGCCAGCAGCTTTTCCGGGACTGCGGCGATTAATGAGCAGTTCTTC. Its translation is CASSFSGTAAINEQFF.